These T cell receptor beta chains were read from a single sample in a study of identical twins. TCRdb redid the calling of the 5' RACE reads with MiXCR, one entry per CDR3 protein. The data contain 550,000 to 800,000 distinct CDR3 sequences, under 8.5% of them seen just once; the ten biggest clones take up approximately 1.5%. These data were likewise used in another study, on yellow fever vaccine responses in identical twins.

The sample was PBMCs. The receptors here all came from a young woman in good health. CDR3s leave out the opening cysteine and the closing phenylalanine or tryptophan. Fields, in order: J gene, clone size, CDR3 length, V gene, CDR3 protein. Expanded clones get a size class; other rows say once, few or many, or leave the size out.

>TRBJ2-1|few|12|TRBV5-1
ASSLAGSVYEQF
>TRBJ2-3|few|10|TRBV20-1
SAASSADTQY
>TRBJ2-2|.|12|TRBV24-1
ATSDYETYGELF
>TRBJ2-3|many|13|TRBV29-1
SVPGPGGSTDTQY
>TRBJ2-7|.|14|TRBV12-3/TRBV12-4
ASSLGGGRSSYEQY
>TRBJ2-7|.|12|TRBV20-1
SVGRGGGNHEQY
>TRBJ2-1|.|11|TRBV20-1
SASPGTYNEQF
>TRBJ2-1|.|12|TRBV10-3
ATTTQREGGEQF
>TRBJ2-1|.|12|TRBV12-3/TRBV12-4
ASTSDGPLDEQF
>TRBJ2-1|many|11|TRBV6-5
ASSYGLNNEQF
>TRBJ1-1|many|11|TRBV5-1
ASSLDPERGAF
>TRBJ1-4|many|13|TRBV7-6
ASSPPGEKAEKLF
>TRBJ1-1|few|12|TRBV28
ASSPDRELAEAF
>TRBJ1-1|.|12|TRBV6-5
ASSYTGRNTEAF
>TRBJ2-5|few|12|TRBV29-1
SVESGSSGPTQY
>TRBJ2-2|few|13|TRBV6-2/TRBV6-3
ASSYKGIETGELF
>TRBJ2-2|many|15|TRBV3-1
ASSPTGATRDTGELF
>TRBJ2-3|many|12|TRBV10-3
AISGQGGTDTQY
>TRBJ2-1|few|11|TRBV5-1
ASRSPPANEQF
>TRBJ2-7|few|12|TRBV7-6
ASSSGLVAYEQY
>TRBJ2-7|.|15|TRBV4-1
ASSHRKTGQGMYEQY
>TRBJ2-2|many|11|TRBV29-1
SGGGGPPGELF
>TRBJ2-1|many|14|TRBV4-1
ASSQEGIAGDNEQF
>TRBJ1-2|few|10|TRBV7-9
SSSLVGYGYT
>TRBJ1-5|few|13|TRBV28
ASRLTGDSNQPQH
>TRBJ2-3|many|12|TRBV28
ATTPGQPSLTQY
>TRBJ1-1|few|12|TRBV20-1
SARADRFWEEAF
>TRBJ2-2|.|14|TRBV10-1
ASSDYGGALTGELF
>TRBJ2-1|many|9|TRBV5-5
ASLEINEQF
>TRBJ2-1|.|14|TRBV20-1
CASQDLAIAYNEQF
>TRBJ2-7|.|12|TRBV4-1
ASSQLQNSYEQY
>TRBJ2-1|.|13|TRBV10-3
AISESGQGYNEQF
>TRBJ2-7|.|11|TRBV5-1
ASSFDSSYEQY
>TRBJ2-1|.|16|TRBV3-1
ASSQDQGTSPSWNEQF
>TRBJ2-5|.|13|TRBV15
ATSLDRQYQETQY
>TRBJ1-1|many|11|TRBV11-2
ASSLLLNTEAF
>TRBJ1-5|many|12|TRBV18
ASSTGGKGQPQH
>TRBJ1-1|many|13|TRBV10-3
AISGDRGPNTEAF
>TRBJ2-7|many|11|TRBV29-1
SATGTGTYEQY
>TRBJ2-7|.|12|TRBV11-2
ASSSTRSSYEQY
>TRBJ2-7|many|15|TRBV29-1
SVLPWASGPSSYEQY
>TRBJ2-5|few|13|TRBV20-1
SANPAGSVQETQY
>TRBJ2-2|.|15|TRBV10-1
ASSPAGLAANTGELF
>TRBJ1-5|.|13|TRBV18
ASSPDRRSNQPQH
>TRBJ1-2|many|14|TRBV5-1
ASSLQPIDRVYGYT
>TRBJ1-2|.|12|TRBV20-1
SAPALDFLGEYT
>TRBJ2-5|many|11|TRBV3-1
ASSQGTSGISY
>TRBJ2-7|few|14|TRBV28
ASSSRDRGLSYEQY
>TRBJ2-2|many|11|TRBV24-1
ATSDQDRGKLF
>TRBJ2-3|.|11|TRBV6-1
ASRKGNTDTQY
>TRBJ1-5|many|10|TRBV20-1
SYRRDNQPQH